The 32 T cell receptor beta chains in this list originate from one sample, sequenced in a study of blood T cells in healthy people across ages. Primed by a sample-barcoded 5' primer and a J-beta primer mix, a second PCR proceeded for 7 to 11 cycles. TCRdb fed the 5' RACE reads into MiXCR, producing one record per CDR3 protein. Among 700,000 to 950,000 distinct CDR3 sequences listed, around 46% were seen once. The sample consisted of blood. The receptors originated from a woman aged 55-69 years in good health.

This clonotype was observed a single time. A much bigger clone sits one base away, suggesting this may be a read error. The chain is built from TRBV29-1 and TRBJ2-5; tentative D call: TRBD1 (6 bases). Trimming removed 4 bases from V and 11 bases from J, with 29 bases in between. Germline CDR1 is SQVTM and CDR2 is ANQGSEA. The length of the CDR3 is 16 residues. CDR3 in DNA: TGCAGCGTTGCAGGGGATCCAGGGCATCCCCTGAATGAGCAGTACTTC. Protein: CSVAGDPGHPLNEQYF.

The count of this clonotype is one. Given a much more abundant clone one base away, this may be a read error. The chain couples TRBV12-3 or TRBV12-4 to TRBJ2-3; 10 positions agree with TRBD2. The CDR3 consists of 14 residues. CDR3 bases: TGTGCCAGCAACCGAGCGGGGGGGCCAGATACGCGGTATTTT. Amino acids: CASNRAGGPDTRYF.

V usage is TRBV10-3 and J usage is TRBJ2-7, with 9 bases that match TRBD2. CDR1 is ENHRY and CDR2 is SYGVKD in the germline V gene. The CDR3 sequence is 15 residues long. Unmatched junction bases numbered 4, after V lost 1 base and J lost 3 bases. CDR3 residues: CAISEYVAGDYEQYF. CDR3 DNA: TGTGCCATCAGTGAGTACGTAGCGGGAGACTACGAGCAGTACTTC.

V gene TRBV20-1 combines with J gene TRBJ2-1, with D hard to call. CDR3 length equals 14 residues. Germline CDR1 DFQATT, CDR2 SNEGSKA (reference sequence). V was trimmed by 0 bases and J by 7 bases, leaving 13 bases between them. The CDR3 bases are TGCAGTGCTAGAGATTTGTCAGGAGCAAATGAGCAGTTCTTC. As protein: CSARDLSGANEQFF.

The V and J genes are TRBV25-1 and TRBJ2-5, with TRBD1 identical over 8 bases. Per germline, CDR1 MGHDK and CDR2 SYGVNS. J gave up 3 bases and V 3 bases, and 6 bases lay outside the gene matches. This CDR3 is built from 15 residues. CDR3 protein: CASSDHRDRKETQYF. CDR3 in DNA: TGTGCCAGCAGTGACCACCGGGACAGGAAAGAGACCCAGTACTTC.

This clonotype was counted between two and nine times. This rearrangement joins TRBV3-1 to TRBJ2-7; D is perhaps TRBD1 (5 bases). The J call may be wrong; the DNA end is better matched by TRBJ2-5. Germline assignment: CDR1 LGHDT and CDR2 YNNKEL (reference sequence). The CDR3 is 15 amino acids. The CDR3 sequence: CASSQSFRDGVTQYF. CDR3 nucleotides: TGTGCCAGCAGCCAAAGTTTCAGGGATGGGGTGACCCAGTACTTC.

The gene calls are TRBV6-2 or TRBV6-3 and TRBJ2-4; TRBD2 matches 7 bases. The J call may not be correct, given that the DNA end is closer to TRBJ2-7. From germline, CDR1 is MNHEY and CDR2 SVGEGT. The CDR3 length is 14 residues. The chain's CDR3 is CASSGTAGVYEQYF. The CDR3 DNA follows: TGTGCCAGCAGTGGGACGGCGGGGGTTTACGAGCAGTACTTC.

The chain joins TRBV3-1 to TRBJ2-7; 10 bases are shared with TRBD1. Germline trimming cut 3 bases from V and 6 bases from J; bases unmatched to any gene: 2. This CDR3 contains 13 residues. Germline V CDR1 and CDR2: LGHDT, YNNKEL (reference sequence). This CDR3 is CASSQWTGGEQYF. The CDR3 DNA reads TGTGCCAGCAGCCAGTGGACAGGGGGCGAGCAGTACTTC.

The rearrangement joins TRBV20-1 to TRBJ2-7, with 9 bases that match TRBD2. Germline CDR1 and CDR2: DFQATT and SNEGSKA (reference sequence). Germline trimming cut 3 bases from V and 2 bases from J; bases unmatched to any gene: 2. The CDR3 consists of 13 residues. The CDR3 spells CSASGGGAYEQYF. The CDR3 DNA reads TGCAGTGCTAGTGGCGGGGGGGCCTACGAGCAGTACTTC.

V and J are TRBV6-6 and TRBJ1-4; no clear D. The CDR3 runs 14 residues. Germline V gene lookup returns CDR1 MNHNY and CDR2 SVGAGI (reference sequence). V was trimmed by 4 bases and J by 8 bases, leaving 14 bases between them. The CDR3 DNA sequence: TGTGCCAGCAGTTCAGCGGAGGATAACGAAAAACTGTTTTTT. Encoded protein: CASSSAEDNEKLFF.

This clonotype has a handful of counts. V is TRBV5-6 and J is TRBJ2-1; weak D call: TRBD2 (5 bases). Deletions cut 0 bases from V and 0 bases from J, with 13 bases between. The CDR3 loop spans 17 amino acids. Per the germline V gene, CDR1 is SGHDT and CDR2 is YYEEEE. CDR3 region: CASSLEYTGLSYNEQFF. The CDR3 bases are TGTGCCAGCAGCTTGGAATACACCGGACTCTCCTACAATGAGCAGTTCTTC.

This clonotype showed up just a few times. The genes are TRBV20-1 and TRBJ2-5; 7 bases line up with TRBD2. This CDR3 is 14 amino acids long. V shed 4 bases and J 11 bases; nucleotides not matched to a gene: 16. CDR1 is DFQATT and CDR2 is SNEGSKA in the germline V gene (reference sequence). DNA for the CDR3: TGCAGTGCTACGGGAGGTAGCGGCTACAATGAGCAGTACTTC. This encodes CSATGGSGYNEQYF.

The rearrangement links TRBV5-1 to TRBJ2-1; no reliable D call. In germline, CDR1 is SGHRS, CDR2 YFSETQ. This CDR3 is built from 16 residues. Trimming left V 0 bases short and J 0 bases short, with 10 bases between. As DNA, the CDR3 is TGCGCCAGCAGCTTGGGGTACGAGTACTCCTACAATGAGCAGTTCTTC. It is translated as CASSLGYEYSYNEQFF.

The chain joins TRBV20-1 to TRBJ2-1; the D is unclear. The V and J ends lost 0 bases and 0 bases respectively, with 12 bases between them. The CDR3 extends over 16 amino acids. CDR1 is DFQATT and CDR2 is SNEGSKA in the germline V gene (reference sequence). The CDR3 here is CSARDSLRSSYNEQFF. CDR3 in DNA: TGCAGTGCTAGAGATTCACTACGGAGCTCCTACAATGAGCAGTTCTTC.

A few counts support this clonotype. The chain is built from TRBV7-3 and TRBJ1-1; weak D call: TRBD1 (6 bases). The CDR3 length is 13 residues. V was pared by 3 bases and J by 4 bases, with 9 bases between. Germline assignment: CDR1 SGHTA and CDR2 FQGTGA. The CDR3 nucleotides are TGTGCCAGCAGCTTCCAGGGGACCACTGAAGCTTTCTTT. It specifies CASSFQGTTEAFF.

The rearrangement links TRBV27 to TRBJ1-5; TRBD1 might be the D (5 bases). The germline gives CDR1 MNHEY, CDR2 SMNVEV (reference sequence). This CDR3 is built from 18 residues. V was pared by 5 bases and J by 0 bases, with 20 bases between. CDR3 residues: CASSPLGTTAYSNQPQHF. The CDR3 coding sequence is TGTGCCAGCAGTCCTTTAGGGACTACCGCTTATAGCAATCAGCCCCAGCATTTT.

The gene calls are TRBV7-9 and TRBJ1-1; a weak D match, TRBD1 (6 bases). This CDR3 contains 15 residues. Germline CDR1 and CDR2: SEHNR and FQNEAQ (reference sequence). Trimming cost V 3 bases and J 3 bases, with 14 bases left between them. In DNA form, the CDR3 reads TGTGCCAGCAGCTTGGAGTTGGGGGGCTACACTGAAGCTTTCTTT. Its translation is CASSLELGGYTEAFF.

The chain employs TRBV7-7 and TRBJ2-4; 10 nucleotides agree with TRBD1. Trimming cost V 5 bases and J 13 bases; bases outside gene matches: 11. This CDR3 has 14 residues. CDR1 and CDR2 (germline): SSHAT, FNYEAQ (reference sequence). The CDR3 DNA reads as TGTGCCAGCAGCGTGGACAGGGGGTCTGGTGAGCAGTACTTC. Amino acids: CASSVDRGSGEQYF.

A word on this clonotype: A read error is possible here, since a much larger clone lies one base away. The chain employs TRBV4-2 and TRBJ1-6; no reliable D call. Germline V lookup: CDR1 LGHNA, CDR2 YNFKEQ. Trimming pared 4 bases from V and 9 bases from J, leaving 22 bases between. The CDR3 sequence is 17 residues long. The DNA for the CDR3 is TGTGCCAGCAGCCCACAAGCAGCAGGCGGGCGAGGTTCACCCCTCCACTTT. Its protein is CASSPQAAGGRGSPLHF.

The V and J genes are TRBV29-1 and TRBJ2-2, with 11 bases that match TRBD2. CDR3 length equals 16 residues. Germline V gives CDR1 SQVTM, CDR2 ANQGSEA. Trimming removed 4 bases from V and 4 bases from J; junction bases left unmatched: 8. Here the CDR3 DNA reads TGCAGCGTTGTACTAGCGGGAGTAACGAGCACCGGGGAGCTGTTTTTT. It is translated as CSVVLAGVTSTGELFF.

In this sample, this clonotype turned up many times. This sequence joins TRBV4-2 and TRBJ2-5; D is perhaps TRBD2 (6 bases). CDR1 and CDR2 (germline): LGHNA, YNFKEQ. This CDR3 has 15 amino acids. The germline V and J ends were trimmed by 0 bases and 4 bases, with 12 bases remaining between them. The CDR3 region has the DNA TGTGCCAGCAGCCAAGAGGGGGGTTTGCGAGAGACCCAGTACTTC. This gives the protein CASSQEGGLRETQYF.

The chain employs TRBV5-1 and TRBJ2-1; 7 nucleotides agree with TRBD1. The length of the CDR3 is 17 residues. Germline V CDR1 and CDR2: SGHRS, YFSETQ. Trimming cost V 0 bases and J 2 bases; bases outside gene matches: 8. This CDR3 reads CASSLAPGQGAYNEQFF. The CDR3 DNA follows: TGCGCCAGCAGCTTGGCCCCGGGGCAGGGGGCCTACAATGAGCAGTTCTTC.

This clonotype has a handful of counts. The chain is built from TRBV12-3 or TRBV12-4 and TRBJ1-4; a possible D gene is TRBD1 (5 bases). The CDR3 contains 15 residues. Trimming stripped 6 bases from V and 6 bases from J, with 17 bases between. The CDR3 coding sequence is TGTGCCAGCAGGCCGCCTATGGGGGGGGATGAAAAACTGTTTTTT. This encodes CASRPPMGGDEKLFF.

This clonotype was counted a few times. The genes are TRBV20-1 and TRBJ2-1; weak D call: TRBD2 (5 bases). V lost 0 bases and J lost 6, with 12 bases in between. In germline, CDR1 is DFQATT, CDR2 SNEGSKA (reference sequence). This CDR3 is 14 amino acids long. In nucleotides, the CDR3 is TGCAGTGCTAGAGATTTTGGAGGAAGCAATGAGCAGTTCTTC. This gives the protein CSARDFGGSNEQFF.

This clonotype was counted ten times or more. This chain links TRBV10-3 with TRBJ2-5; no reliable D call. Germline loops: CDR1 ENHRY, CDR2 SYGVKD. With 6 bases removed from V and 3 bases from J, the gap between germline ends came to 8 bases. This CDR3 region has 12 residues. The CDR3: CAISPKKETQYF. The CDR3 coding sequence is TGTGCCATCAGCCCCAAAAAAGAGACCCAGTACTTC.

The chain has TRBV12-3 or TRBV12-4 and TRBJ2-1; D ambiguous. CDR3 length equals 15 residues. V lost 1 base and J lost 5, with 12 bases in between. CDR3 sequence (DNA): TGTGCCAGCAGTTTAGGGCTTCTGGGTGACAATGAGCAGTTCTTC. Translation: CASSLGLLGDNEQFF.

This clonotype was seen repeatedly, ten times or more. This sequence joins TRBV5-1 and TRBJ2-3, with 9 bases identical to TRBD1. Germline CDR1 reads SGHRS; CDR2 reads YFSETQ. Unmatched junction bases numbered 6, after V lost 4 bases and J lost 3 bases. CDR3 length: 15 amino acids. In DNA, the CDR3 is TGCGCCAGCAGCCAGAACGGACAGGGGACAGATACGCAGTATTTT. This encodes CASSQNGQGTDTQYF.

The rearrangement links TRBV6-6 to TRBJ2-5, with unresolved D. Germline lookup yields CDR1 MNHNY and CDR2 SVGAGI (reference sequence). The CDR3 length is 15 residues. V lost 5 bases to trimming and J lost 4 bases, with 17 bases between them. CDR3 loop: CASSPSSSWLETQYF. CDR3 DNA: TGTGCCAGCAGTCCCAGTAGCAGTTGGTTAGAGACCCAGTACTTC.

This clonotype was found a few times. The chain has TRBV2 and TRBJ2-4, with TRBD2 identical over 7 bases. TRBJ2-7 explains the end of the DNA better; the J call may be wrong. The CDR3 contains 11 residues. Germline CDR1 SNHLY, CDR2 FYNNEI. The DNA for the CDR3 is TGTGCCAGCGGCGGGGGATACGAGCAGTACTTC. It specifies CASGGGYEQYF.

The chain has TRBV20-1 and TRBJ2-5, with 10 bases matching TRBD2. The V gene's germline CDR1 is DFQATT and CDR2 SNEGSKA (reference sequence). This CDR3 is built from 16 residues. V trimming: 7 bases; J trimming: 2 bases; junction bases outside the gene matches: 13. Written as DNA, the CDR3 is TGCAGTGAAAGGGGGCTAGCGGGAGCGGGGCAAGAGACCCAGTACTTC. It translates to CSERGLAGAGQETQYF.

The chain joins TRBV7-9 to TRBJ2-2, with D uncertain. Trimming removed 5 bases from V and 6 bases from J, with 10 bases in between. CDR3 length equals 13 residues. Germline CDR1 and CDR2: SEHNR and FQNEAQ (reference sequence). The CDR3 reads CASSRVGSGELFF. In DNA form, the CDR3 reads TGTGCCAGCAGCCGCGTGGGTTCCGGGGAGCTGTTTTTT.

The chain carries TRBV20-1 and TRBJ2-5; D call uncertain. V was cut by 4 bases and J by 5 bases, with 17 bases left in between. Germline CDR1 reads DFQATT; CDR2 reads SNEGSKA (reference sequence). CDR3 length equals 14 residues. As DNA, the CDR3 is TGCAGTGCTATCTCCCCAAACGGCGCGGAGACCCAGTACTTC. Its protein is CSAISPNGAETQYF.